The T cell receptor beta chain described here comes from a study of CD4 T cells in relation to SARS-CoV-2 and coronaviruses. Before the COVID-19 pandemic, during about 2011-2019, CD4+ T cells were taken from unexposed donors. The assay was immunoSEQ multiplex PCR, and TCRdb's table has in-frame clones only and misses some. This table has just under 65,000 clones, approximately 94% appearing once. This CDR3 is built from 13 residues. Per the germline V gene, CDR1 is SGHRS and CDR2 is YFSETQ. V was pared by 1 base and J by 12 bases, with 16 bases between. The receptor was derived from a human donor in good health. The chain employs TRBV5-1 and TRBJ1-1; no reliable D call. Specimen: naive CD4+ T cells from PBMCs. The sample's subset: naive CD4+ T cells isolated by negative enrichment. CDR3: CASSLTAPGLTFF. CDR3 bases: TGCGCCAGCAGCTTGACGGCCCCTGGGTTGACTTTCTTT.